The next 13 T cell receptor beta chains were all read from a single sample in a study of blood T cells in healthy people across ages. The second PCR ran roughly 6 to 11 cycles with a sample-barcoded 5' primer and J-beta primers. MiXCR, run by TCRdb on the 5' RACE reads, gives a single entry per CDR3 protein. This sample carries fewer than 2,000,000 distinct CDR3 sequences, about 32% of them seen once, and the ten largest clones take around 10%. The sequenced sample consisted of blood. These receptors were taken from a woman aged 25 to 39 in good health.

The V gene is TRBV20-1, the J gene TRBJ2-1, with unresolved D. Trimming took off 0 bases at V and 8 bases at J, with 17 bases between the two ends. This CDR3 spans 15 amino acids. Germline values: CDR1 DFQATT, CDR2 SNEGSKA (reference sequence). CDR3 nucleotides: TGCAGTGCTAGAGATTGTTTAAGGTTGGGCGATGAGCAGTTCTTC. It codes for CSARDCLRLGDEQFF.

The V gene is TRBV6-1, the J gene TRBJ1-1; no clear D gene. The CDR3 sequence is 13 residues long. Between the trimmed V and J ends, which lost 5 bases and 4 bases, there was a span of 11 bases. Germline V lookup: CDR1 MNHNS, CDR2 SASEGT. DNA for the CDR3: TGTGCCAGCAGTCTCCACATTGGCACTGAAGCTTTCTTT. It encodes CASSLHIGTEAFF.

The chain uses TRBV20-1 and TRBJ2-3, with TRBD2 matching 13 bases. The germline V gene has CDR1 DFQATT and CDR2 SNEGSKA (reference sequence). The CDR3 length is 19 residues. J gave up 1 base and V 1 base, and 11 bases lay outside the gene matches. The CDR3 bases are TGCAGTGCTAGAGGGGCAGCCGGACTAGCGGGGGTCCGCACAGATACGCAGTATTTT. Protein sequence: CSARGAAGLAGVRTDTQYF.

The J gene is TRBJ1-4, the V gene TRBV27, with D maybe TRBD1 (6 bases). Germline V gene sequence: CDR1 MNHEY, CDR2 SMNVEV (reference sequence). V was cut by 5 bases and J by 4 bases, with 14 bases left in between. CDR3 length: 15 amino acids. The CDR3 protein is CASSPPGRGNEKLFF. CDR3 nucleotides: TGTGCCAGCAGTCCCCCAGGCAGGGGTAATGAAAAACTGTTTTTT.

The rearrangement joins TRBV7-2 to TRBJ1-1; D is unresolved. V dropped 7 bases and J dropped 11 bases, with 14 bases sitting between them. CDR1 is SGHTA and CDR2 is FQGNSA in the germline V gene. The CDR3 sequence is 11 residues long. This CDR3 reads CASTWWEIAFF. The CDR3 DNA reads as TGTGCCAGCACCTGGTGGGAGATCGCTTTCTTT.

A single count supports this clonotype. V and J are TRBV11-2 and TRBJ2-3; TRBD1 might be the D (6 bases). CDR3 length equals 15 residues. Trimming pared 5 bases from V and 2 bases from J, leaving 14 bases between. Germline V CDR1 and CDR2: SGHAT, FQNNGV. The CDR3 loop is CASSRSEGDTDTQYF. CDR3 sequence (DNA): TGTGCCAGCAGCAGATCAGAGGGGGACACAGATACGCAGTATTTT.

This clonotype was seen only a few times. The rearrangement links TRBV4-2 to TRBJ2-7, with D possibly matching TRBD2 (6 bases). Germline V gene sequence: CDR1 LGHNA, CDR2 YNFKEQ. The CDR3 loop spans 15 amino acids. V gave up 0 bases and J gave up 7 bases, with 16 bases separating them. The CDR3 DNA sequence: TGTGCCAGCAGCCAAGAGGGACTTCCCAACGATGAGCAGTACTTC. This gives the protein CASSQEGLPNDEQYF.

V and J are TRBV7-3 and TRBJ2-5; 7 nucleotides align to TRBD1. The trim removed 7 bases at V and 1 base at J, leaving 6 bases unmatched. Germline loops: CDR1 SGHTA, CDR2 FQGTGA. The CDR3 totals 14 residues. Written as DNA, the CDR3 is TGTGCCAGCAACACAACAGGGGTCCAAGAGACCCAGTACTTC. Amino acid sequence: CASNTTGVQETQYF.

This clonotype was found many times. The chain recombines TRBV27 with TRBJ1-2, with D perhaps matching TRBD1 (5 bases). The V end lost 3 bases, the J end lost 8 bases, and 31 bases lay between the germline ends. The CDR3 runs to 19 residues. The germline V gene encodes CDR1 MNHEY and CDR2 SMNVEV (reference sequence). This CDR3 is CASSLSPPGPGAGPGGYTF. The CDR3 DNA reads as TGTGCCAGCAGTTTGTCACCCCCTGGACCTGGGGCAGGGCCAGGCGGCTACACCTTC.

Notes on this clonotype: Its ends do not fully match the called genes, so a read error is possible. The chain uses TRBV5-1 and TRBJ1-1, with 7 bases matching TRBD1. Germline CDR1 and CDR2: SGHRS and YFSETQ. The CDR3 runs 12 residues. The CDR3 loop is CANSQTDREAFF. Here the CDR3 DNA reads TGCGCCAACAGCCAGACGGACAGGGAAGCTTTCTTT. Full variable domain (rest looked up from reference TRBV5-1 and TRBJ1-1): KAGVTQTPRYLIKTRGQQVTLSCSPISGHRSVSWYQQTPGQGLQFLFEYFSETQRNKGNFPGRFSGRQFSNSRSEMNVSTLELGDSALYLCANSQTDREAFFGQGTRLTVV.

As to this clonotype: Compared with germline, one end of the junction differs, possibly owing to a read error. The chain links TRBV25-1 to TRBJ1-3; D is uncertain. The CDR3 is 13 residues long. CDR1 is MGHDK, CDR2 SYGVNS, per germline. CDR3 in DNA: TGTGCCAGCAGTTTTCGTTCTGGAAGCACCATATATTTT. Translated, it gives CASSFRSGSTIYF.

This clonotype has just a few counts. This rearrangement joins TRBV20-1 to TRBJ1-5; perhaps TRBD1 as D (5 bases). Germline-derived CDR1 and CDR2 are DFQATT and SNEGSKA (reference sequence). V shed 1 base and J shed 2 bases, with 9 bases lying between them. This CDR3 comprises 14 residues. CDR3 in DNA: TGCAGTGCTAGAGTTAGCAGGGGCAATCAGCCCCAGCATTTT. Its protein is CSARVSRGNQPQHF.

This clonotype was counted between two and nine times. V gene TRBV7-3 combines with J gene TRBJ2-1; TRBD2 aligns across 15 bases. CDR1 is SGHTA and CDR2 is FQGTGA in the germline V gene. Unmatched junction bases numbered 8, after V lost 5 bases and J lost 9 bases. The CDR3 covers 16 residues. The CDR3 nucleotides are TGTGCCAGCAGCCCGCGGGGACTAGCGGGAGGATTTGAGCAGTTCTTC. This translates into CASSPRGLAGGFEQFF.